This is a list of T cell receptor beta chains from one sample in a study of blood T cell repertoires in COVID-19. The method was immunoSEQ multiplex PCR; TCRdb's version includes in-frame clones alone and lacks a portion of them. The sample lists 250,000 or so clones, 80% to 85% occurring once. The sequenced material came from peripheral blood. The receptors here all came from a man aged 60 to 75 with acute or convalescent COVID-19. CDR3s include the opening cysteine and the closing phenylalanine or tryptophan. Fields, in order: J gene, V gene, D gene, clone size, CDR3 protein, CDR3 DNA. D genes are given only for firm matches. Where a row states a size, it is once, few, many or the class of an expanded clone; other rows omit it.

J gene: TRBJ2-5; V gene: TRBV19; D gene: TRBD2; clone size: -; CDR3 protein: CASSTPAGRGAQETQYF; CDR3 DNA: TGTGCCAGTAGTACCCCCGCTGGGCGGGGGGCCCAAGAGACCCAGTACTTC
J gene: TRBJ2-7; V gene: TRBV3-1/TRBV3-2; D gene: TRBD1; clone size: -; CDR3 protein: CASSQGQGTHYEQYF; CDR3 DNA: TGTGCCAGCAGCCAAGGACAGGGGACCCACTACGAGCAGTACTTC
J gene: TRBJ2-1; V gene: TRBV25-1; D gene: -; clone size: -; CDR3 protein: CASSDNLAGEQFF; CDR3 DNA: TGTGCCAGCAGTGATAACCTGGCCGGGGAGCAGTTCTTC
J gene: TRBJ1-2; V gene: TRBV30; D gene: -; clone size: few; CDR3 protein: CAWSVLNNYGYTF; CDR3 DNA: TGTGCCTGGAGTGTACTAAATAACTATGGCTACACCTTC
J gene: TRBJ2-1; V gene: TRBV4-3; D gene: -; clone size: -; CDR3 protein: CASSKTYFQGGDEQFF; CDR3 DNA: TGCGCCAGCAGCAAGACGTATTTTCAGGGGGGCGATGAGCAGTTCTTC
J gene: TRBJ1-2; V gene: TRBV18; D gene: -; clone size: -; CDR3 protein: CASSPPTGVYGYTF; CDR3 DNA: TGTGCCAGCTCACCACCGACGGGGGTCTATGGCTACACCTTC
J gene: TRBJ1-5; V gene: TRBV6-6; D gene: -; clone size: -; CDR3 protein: CASSPGQLGQPQHF; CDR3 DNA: TGTGCCAGCAGTCCGGGACAACTGGGTCAGCCCCAGCATTTT
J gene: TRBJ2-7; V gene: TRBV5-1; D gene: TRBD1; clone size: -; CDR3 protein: CASSRTDRTPHEQYF; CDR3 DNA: TGCGCCAGCAGCCGAACGGACAGGACCCCTCACGAGCAGTACTTC
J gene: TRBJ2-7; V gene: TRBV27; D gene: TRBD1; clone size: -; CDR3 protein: CASSRDPGQNYEQYF; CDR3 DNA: TGTGCCAGCAGCCGCGACCCGGGACAGAACTACGAGCAGTACTTC
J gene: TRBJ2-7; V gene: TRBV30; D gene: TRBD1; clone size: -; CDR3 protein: CAWSADRGREQYF; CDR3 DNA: TGTGCCTGGAGTGCGGACAGGGGGCGCGAGCAGTACTTC
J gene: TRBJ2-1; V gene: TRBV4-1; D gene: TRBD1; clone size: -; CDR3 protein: CASSRTAGGTGGIGNEQFF; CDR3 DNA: TGCGCCAGCAGCCGCACAGCAGGCGGGACAGGGGGAATTGGGAATGAGCAGTTCTTC
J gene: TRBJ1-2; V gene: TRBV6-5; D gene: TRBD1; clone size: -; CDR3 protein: CASTYSGGGEGYTF; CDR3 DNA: TGTGCCAGCACCTACTCAGGGGGCGGTGAAGGCTACACCTTC
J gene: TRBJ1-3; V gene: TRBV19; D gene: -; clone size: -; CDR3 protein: CASSQLDSSGNTIYF; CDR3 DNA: TGTGCCAGTAGCCAACTGGACAGCTCTGGAAACACCATATATTTT
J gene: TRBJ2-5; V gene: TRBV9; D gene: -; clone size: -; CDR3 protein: CASSVGPGPGELQETQYF; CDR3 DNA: TGTGCCAGCAGCGTAGGCCCCGGGCCAGGGGAGCTTCAAGAGACCCAGTACTTC
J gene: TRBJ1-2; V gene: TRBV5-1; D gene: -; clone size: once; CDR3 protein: CASSPGTGIYGYTF; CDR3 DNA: TGCGCCAGCAGCCCGGGAACAGGGATCTATGGCTACACCTTC
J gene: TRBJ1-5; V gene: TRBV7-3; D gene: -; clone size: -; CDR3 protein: CASSLVRRGSNQPQHF; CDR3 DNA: TGTGCCAGCAGCTTGGTAAGACGGGGTTCTAATCAGCCCCAGCATTTT
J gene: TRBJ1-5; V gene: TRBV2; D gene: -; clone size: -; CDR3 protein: CASSEAGTPVNQPQHF; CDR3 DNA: TGTGCCAGCAGTGAAGCAGGGACACCCGTCAATCAGCCCCAGCATTTT
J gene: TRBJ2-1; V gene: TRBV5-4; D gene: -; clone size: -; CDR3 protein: CASTAGHEQFF; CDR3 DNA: TGTGCCAGCACCGCGGGGCATGAGCAGTTCTTC
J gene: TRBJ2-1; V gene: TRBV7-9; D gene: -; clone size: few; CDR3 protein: CASSLLERDNEQFF; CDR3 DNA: TGTGCCAGCAGCTTGTTGGAGCGGGACAATGAGCAGTTCTTC
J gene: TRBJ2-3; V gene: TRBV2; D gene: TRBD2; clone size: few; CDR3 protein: CASSTSGYADTQYF; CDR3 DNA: TGTGCCAGCTCGACTAGCGGGTACGCAGATACGCAGTATTTT
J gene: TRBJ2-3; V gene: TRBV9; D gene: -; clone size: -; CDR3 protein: CASSTFDSSTSTDTQYF; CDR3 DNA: TGTGCCAGCAGCACCTTTGACAGCTCCACTAGCACAGATACGCAGTATTTT
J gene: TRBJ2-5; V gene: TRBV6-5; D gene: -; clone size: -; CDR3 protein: CASSYFRHGETQYF; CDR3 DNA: TGTGCCAGCAGTTACTTCCGACACGGAGAGACCCAGTACTTC
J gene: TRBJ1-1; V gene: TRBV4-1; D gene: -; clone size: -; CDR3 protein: CASSHGEEGEAFF; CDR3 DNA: TGCGCCAGCAGCCATGGGGAGGAGGGTGAAGCTTTCTTT
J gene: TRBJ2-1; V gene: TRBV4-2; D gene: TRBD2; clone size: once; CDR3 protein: CASSPAGTSGGDEQFF; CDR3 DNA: TGTGCCAGCAGCCCGGCCGGGACTAGCGGGGGAGATGAGCAGTTCTTC
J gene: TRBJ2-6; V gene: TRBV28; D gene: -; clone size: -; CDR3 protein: CASSAPGSGANVLTF; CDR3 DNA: TGTGCCAGCAGTGCCCCAGGGTCTGGGGCCAACGTCCTGACTTTC
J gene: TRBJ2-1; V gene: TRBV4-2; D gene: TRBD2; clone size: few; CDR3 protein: CASSQDGLAGGTYNEQFF; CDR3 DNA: TGTGCCAGCAGCCAAGATGGGTTAGCGGGGGGAACCTACAATGAGCAGTTCTTC
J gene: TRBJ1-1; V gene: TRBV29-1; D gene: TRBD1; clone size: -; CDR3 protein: CSGDRGPTEAFF; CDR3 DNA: TGCAGCGGAGACAGGGGGCCTACTGAAGCTTTCTTT
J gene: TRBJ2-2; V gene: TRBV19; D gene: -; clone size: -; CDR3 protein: CASTKKSGLTTGELFF; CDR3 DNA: TGTGCCAGTACCAAAAAATCGGGACTCACTACCGGGGAGCTGTTTTTT
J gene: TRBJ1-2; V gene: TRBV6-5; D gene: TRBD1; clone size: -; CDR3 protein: CASRPPGQGYYGYTF; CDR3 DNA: TGTGCCAGCAGGCCCCCGGGACAGGGCTACTATGGCTACACCTTC
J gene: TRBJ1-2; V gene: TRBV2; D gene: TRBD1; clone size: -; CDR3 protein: CASKQGENNYGYTF; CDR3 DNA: TGTGCCAGCAAACAGGGGGAGAACAACTATGGCTACACCTTC
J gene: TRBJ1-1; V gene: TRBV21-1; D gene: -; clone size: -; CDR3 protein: CASSHQRSVAAIVNTEAFF; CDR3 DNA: TGTGCCAGCAGCCACCAAAGAAGTGTGGCGGCAATCGTGAACACTGAAGCTTTCTTT
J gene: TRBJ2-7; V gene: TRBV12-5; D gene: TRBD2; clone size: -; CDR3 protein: CASGPGGASYEQYF; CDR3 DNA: TGTGCTAGTGGCCCGGGAGGTGCATCCTACGAGCAGTACTTC
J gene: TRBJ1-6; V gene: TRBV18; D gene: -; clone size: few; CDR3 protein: CASSPVMGRNSPLHF; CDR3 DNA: TGTGCCAGCTCTCCCGTAATGGGGAGGAATTCACCCCTCCACTTT
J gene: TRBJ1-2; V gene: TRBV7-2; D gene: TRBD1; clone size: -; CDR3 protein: CASSARQGYGYTF; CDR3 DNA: TGTGCCAGCAGCGCAAGACAGGGGTATGGCTACACCTTC
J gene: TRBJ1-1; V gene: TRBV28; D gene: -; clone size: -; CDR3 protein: CASSLSGFAEAFF; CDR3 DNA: TGTGCCAGCAGTTTATCAGGGTTCGCTGAAGCTTTCTTT
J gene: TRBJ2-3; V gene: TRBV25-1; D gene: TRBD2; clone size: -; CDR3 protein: CASWGGSVTDTQYF; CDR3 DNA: TGTGCCAGTTGGGGCGGGAGTGTGACAGATACGCAGTATTTT
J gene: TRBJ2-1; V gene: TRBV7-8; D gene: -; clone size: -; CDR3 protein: CASSLELGSGLTYEQFF; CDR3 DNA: TGTGCCAGCAGCTTGGAGCTAGGGAGTGGCCTTACATATGAGCAGTTCTTC
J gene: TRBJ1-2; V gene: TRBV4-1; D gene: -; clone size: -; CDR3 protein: CASHGGVVNGYTF; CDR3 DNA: TGCGCCAGCCATGGAGGGGTCGTCAATGGCTACACCTTC
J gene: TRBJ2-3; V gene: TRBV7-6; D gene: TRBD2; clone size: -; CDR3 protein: CASSPHTVAGGLRNTQYF; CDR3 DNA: TGTGCCAGCAGCCCTCACACGGTAGCGGGAGGGCTTCGGAATACGCAGTATTTT
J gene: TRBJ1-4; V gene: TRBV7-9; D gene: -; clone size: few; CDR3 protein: CAIPGELRNEKLFF; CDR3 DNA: TGTGCCATCCCAGGGGAGCTTAGAAATGAAAAACTGTTTTTT
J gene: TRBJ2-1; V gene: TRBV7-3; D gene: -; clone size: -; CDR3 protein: CASSLWGGRGNEQFF; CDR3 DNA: TGTGCCAGCAGCTTATGGGGAGGCCGAGGGAATGAGCAGTTCTTC
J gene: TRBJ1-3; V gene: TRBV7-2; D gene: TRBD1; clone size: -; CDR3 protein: CASSPPRTGRNTIYF; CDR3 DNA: TGTGCCAGCAGCCCCCCTAGGACAGGGCGAAACACCATATATTTT
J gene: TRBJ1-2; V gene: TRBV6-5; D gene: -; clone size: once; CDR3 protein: CASSYWGDGYTF; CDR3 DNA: TGTGCCAGCAGTTATTGGGGAGATGGCTACACCTTC
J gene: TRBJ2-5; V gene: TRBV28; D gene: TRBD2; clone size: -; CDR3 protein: CASSLWVGGETQYF; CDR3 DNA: TGTGCCAGCAGTTTATGGGTGGGAGGGGAGACCCAGTACTTC
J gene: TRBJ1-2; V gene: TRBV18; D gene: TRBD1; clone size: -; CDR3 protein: CASSLLGGQPTSENYGYTF; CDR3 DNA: TGTGCCAGCTCACTCCTCGGGGGACAGCCTACCTCTGAGAACTATGGCTACACCTTC
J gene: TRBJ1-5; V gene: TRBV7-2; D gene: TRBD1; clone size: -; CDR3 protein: CASSLGPGQGHQPQHF; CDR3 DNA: TGTGCCAGCAGCTTGGGCCCGGGACAGGGGCATCAGCCCCAGCATTTT
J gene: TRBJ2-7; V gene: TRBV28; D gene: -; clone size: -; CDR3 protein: CASTHRDFPNYHSYEQYF; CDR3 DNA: TGTGCCAGCACCCACCGGGACTTCCCAAACTACCACTCCTACGAGCAGTACTTC
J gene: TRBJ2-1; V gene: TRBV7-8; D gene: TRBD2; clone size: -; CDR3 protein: CASSLVAGEGEQFF; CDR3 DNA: TGTGCCAGCAGCTTAGTAGCGGGAGAGGGTGAGCAGTTCTTC
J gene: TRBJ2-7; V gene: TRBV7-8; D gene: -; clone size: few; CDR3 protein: CASSLIGGSYEQYF; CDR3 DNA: TGTGCCAGCAGCTTAATAGGGGGATCCTACGAGCAGTACTTC
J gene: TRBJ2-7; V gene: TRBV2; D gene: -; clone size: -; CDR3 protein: CASSESGARTYEQYF; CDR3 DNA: TGTGCCAGCAGTGAGTCCGGTGCACGAACCTACGAGCAGTACTTC
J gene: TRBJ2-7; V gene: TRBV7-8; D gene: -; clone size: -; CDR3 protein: CASSQEGLTYEQYF; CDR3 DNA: TGTGCCAGCAGCCAAGAGGGCCTCACCTACGAGCAGTACTTC
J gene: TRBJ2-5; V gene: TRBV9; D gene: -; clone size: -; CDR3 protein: CASSLPRETQYF; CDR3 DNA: TGTGCCAGCAGCCTCCCCCGGGAGACCCAGTACTTC
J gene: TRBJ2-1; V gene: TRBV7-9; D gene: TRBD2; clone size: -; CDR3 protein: CASSPPLTSGRAFEQFF; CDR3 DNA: TGTGCCAGCAGCCCCCCCCTAACTAGCGGGAGGGCCTTTGAGCAGTTCTTC
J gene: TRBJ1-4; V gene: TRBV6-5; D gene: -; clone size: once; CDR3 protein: CASSYRVGAEEKLFF; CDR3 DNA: TGTGCCAGCAGTTACCGGGTAGGGGCTGAAGAAAAACTGTTTTTT